These T cell receptor beta chains were read from a single sample in a study of blood T cell repertoires in COVID-19. Data came from immunoSEQ multiplex PCR; TCRdb stores just in-frame clones and leaves some out. The sample holds about 240,000 clones; about 85% are singletons and the top ten take around 2%. Material for sequencing was peripheral blood. The receptors shown here come from a man aged 25-45 years who had recovered from COVID-19. Each CDR3 is given with its conserved first and last residue. The D gene is left open where the match is weak. Clone size appears in some rows only: once, few, many, or a class for an expanded clone.

J | D | V | size | DNA | CDR3
TRBJ2-3 | - | TRBV3-1/TRBV3-2 | few | TGTGCCAGCAGCCAAGTTCAGCCCTATGCTCCGGGAACGCAGTATTTT | CASSQVQPYAPGTQYF
TRBJ2-2 | - | TRBV7-7 | - | TGTGCCAGCAGGCCTCAGGGGTACACCGGGGAGCTGTTTTTT | CASRPQGYTGELFF
TRBJ2-7 | TRBD1 | TRBV19 | - | TGTGCCAGTAGTCTTAGGGACAGAAACTACGAGCAGTACTTC | CASSLRDRNYEQYF
TRBJ1-1 | - | TRBV12-2 | - | TGTGCAAGTCGATGGACAGGGTTTTACACTGAAGCTTTCTTT | CASRWTGFYTEAFF
TRBJ2-3 | TRBD2 | TRBV10-3 | - | TGTGCCATCAGTGAGCCCCCCGGGGTAGCGGGGGCCAAAGATACGCAGTATTTT | CAISEPPGVAGAKDTQYF
TRBJ1-1 | - | TRBV7-3 | - | TGTGCCAGCAGCTCCCGAAGGGGGACTGAAGCTTTCTTT | CASSSRRGTEAFF
TRBJ2-5 | - | TRBV5-1 | - | TGCGCCAGCAGCTTGGCCCGGCAAGAGACCCAGTACTTC | CASSLARQETQYF
TRBJ1-2 | - | TRBV28 | - | TGTGCCAGCTGGGCAGCTGACAGGAACTATGGCTACACCTTC | CASWAADRNYGYTF
TRBJ1-1 | - | TRBV11-2 | - | TGTGCCAGCAGCCACGAGGGCGTGGAGCCTCAGAACACTGAAGCTTTCTTT | CASSHEGVEPQNTEAFF
TRBJ1-2 | - | TRBV5-4 | few | TGTGCCAGCAGCTTGGGCGCCGGGGAGGGTCTCTATGGCTACACCTTC | CASSLGAGEGLYGYTF
TRBJ1-1 | TRBD1 | TRBV5-1 | few | TGCGCCAGCAGCTTGGGGGGATCGACAGGGCAGAACACTGAAGCTTTCTTT | CASSLGGSTGQNTEAFF
TRBJ1-3 | - | TRBV7-6 | - | TGTGCCAGCAGCACTGTCTTGTGGGCAGGACAGAGGGCTGGAAACACCATATATTTT | CASSTVLWAGQRAGNTIYF
TRBJ1-1 | TRBD1 | TRBV10-3 | - | TGTGCCATCACCCGACAGGGGGACACTGAAGCTTTCTTT | CAITRQGDTEAFF
TRBJ2-3 | TRBD2 | TRBV24-1 | - | TGTGCCACCAGTGACCCCGGGACTAGGAAGGAGACGCAGTATTTT | CATSDPGTRKETQYF
TRBJ1-2 | TRBD1 | TRBV7-2 | once | TGTGCCAGCAGCTTTTCAGGGGGCATGTCATCCTATGGCTACACCTTC | CASSFSGGMSSYGYTF
TRBJ1-1 | TRBD1 | TRBV10-3 | - | TGTGCCATCAGTGACTACAGGGGGCCTGAAGACACTGAAGCTTTCTTT | CAISDYRGPEDTEAFF
TRBJ1-6 | - | TRBV28 | - | TGTGCCAGCACCGAGGGCTCTTCACCCCTCCACTTT | CASTEGSSPLHF
TRBJ1-2 | - | TRBV7-9 | - | TGTGCCAGCAGCTTAGCGGCCAGGGAAGCTGGCTACACCTTC | CASSLAAREAGYTF
TRBJ2-1 | - | TRBV7-9 | - | TGTGCCAGCAGCCCACGAGAGGGGGGACTATACAATGAGCAGTTCTTC | CASSPREGGLYNEQFF
TRBJ2-3 | TRBD2 | TRBV9 | once | TGTGCCAGCAGCCCCGGGACTAGCGGGGGAGAAATGCTGGGTACGCAGTATTTT | CASSPGTSGGEMLGTQYF
TRBJ1-5 | TRBD1 | TRBV2 | - | TGTGCCAGCAGTGGCCCGGACAGGGTAAATCAGCCCCAGCATTTT | CASSGPDRVNQPQHF
TRBJ2-2 | - | TRBV7-9 | - | TGTGCCAGCAGCTTAGCGCGGGGAGCACCCGGGCCCGGGGAGCTGTTTTTT | CASSLARGAPGPGELFF
TRBJ2-1 | TRBD2 | TRBV7-9 | - | TGTGCCAGCAGCTTCTCCGGGACTAGCGGGGGCGTCTCTTACAATGAGCAGTTCTTC | CASSFSGTSGGVSYNEQFF
TRBJ1-3 | - | TRBV9 | - | TGTGCCAGCAGCTACAACTCTGGAAACACCATATATTTT | CASSYNSGNTIYF
TRBJ2-3 | TRBD2 | TRBV19 | - | TGTGCCAGCCGGACTAGCGGGGGCCTAGATACGCAGTATTTT | CASRTSGGLDTQYF
TRBJ1-1 | - | TRBV10-3 | - | TGTGCCATCAGTCAACAGGGCCCGGACACTGAAGCTTTCTTT | CAISQQGPDTEAFF
TRBJ2-2 | TRBD1 | TRBV7-9 | few | TGTGCCAGCAGCCCCAGGGGGCCCTACTGGGAGCTGTTTTTT | CASSPRGPYWELFF
TRBJ2-3 | - | TRBV11-3 | - | TGTGCCAGCAGCTTAGGGGGGGATTGGGGAATAGATACGCAGTATTTT | CASSLGGDWGIDTQYF
TRBJ2-1 | TRBD2 | TRBV25-1 | - | TGTGCCAGCAGTGAATCGGCTAGCGGGGCCCGACTATTATTCTTC | CASSESASGARLLFF
TRBJ1-3 | TRBD1 | TRBV29-1 | - | TGCAGCGTTGCACAGGGGACCGCGGGAAACACCATATATTTT | CSVAQGTAGNTIYF
TRBJ2-2 | - | TRBV9 | once | TGTGCCAGCAGCACTTTAGGGAGCAGCACCGGGGAGCTGTTTTTT | CASSTLGSSTGELFF
TRBJ1-5 | - | TRBV6-2/TRBV6-3 | - | TGTGCCAGCAGTCAGGGGAATCTCAATCAGCCCCAGCATTTT | CASSQGNLNQPQHF
TRBJ2-5 | TRBD2 | TRBV9 | - | TGTGCCAGCAGCCCCCAGGGACTACAAGAGACCCAGTACTTC | CASSPQGLQETQYF
TRBJ1-2 | TRBD1 | TRBV5-6 | - | TGTGCCAGCAGCTTGGAAGGGGGACAGAGGAGCTACACCTTC | CASSLEGGQRSYTF
TRBJ2-7 | TRBD2 | TRBV4-2 | - | TGTGCCAGCAGAGGAACTAGCGGGGATAACTACGAGCAGTACTTC | CASRGTSGDNYEQYF
TRBJ1-6 | TRBD1 | TRBV19 | - | TGTGCCAGTAGTGGACAGGGGGATAATTCACCCCTCCACTTT | CASSGQGDNSPLHF
TRBJ2-2 | TRBD1 | TRBV2 | - | TGTGCCAGCAGGGAGGACAGGGCAACCGGGGAGCTGTTTTTT | CASREDRATGELFF
TRBJ2-1 | TRBD2 | TRBV6-6 | - | TGTGCCAGCAGTCTAGTAGCGGGCGACGACTTCGGGTACAATGAGCAGTTCTTC | CASSLVAGDDFGYNEQFF
TRBJ1-2 | - | TRBV2 | - | TGTGCCAGCAGCGAGGGACTGAGCTTTAATGGCTACACCTTC | CASSEGLSFNGYTF
TRBJ2-5 | - | TRBV7-6 | - | TGTGCCAGCAGCTCGTCGACTAGTAGCGAGACCCAGTACTTC | CASSSSTSSETQYF
TRBJ2-1 | TRBD2 | TRBV2 | - | TGTGCCAGCGTCGGGTATCTAGCGGGGTACAATGAGCAGTTCTTC | CASVGYLAGYNEQFF
TRBJ2-5 | TRBD2 | TRBV5-1 | - | TGCGCCAGCAGCTTGGCCTTGCTAGCGGGGGGAAACCAAGAGACCCAGTACTTC | CASSLALLAGGNQETQYF
TRBJ2-7 | TRBD2 | TRBV6-2/TRBV6-3 | - | TGTGCCAGCAGCCCTAGCGGGGAGGCCTACGAGCAGTACTTC | CASSPSGEAYEQYF
TRBJ1-5 | - | TRBV6-1 | - | TGTGCCAGCAGTGATGGCGTCGGGGGGAATCAGCCCCAGCATTTT | CASSDGVGGNQPQHF
TRBJ2-2 | TRBD1 | TRBV5-1 | - | TGCGCCAGCAGCCACTTGGACAGGGGAAACACCGGGGAGCTGTTTTTT | CASSHLDRGNTGELFF
TRBJ2-7 | TRBD1 | TRBV6-5 | once | TGTGCCAGCAGCCTAAGTGGGACAGGTGCCTACGAGCAGTACTTC | CASSLSGTGAYEQYF
TRBJ1-5 | - | TRBV5-5 | - | TGTGCCAGCGGCCCCCGGGATCAGCCCCAGCATTTT | CASGPRDQPQHF